A single sample gave rise to the 5 T cell receptor beta chains below, sequenced in a study of vaccination and CD4 T cells after COVID-19. Treatment specified: 10-day PBMC culture with coronavirus spike peptide pools or control peptides (ViraFEST assay). CD4+ T lymphocytes from the unexposed donor were collected before the COVID-19 pandemic (2011-2018). Cultured CD4+ T cell DNA was sequenced using the Oncomine TCR Beta short-read assay. TCRdb processed the PCR reads anew with MiXCR; each CDR3 protein has one entry. The sample records about 2,800 distinct CDR3 sequences, 27% being singletons. Their antigen targets remain unknown. Sequencing input: CD4+ T cells from blood, cultured in vitro. The source is a human donor in good health.

V is TRBV6-1 and J is TRBJ2-2; maybe TRBD2 (5 bases). Trimming shortened V by 5 bases and J by 3 bases, and 13 bases separated the two germline ends. This CDR3 has 15 residues. From germline, CDR1 is MNHNS and CDR2 SASEGT. The CDR3 reads CASSQRGLDTGELFF. CDR3 coding DNA: TGTGCCAGCAGTCAGAGAGGGCTGGACACCGGGGAGCTGTTTTTT.

This clonotype appeared once. The rearrangement links TRBV6-1 to TRBJ1-1; perhaps TRBD1 as D (5 bases). Germline CDR1 MNHNS, CDR2 SASEGT. The CDR3 has 14 amino acids. V was clipped by 8 bases and J by 3 bases, with 16 bases between them. The DNA for the CDR3 is TGTGCCAGCGGAGAGGGGAGGGAGGACACTGAAGCTTTCTTT. Translated: CASGEGREDTEAFF.

This clonotype was counted a few times. The V and J genes are TRBV5-1 and TRBJ1-1; D is possibly TRBD1 (6 bases). The CDR3 consists of 14 residues. V gave up 4 bases and J gave up 3 bases, with 13 bases separating them. Germline V gene lookup returns CDR1 SGHRS and CDR2 YFSETQ. CDR3 DNA: TGCGCCAGCAGCCTGCTGGGGGGCCACACTGAAGCTTTCTTT. Encoded protein: CASSLLGGHTEAFF.

By proportion, this clonotype is medium-sized. V and J are TRBV15 and TRBJ1-6; D unclear. This CDR3 has 13 residues. Germline CDR1 is LNHNV and CDR2 is YYDKDF (reference sequence). V was trimmed by 6 bases and J by 3 bases, leaving 6 bases between them. For the CDR3, the DNA is TGTGCCACCAGAGACGACTATAATTCACCCCTCCACTTT. As protein: CATRDDYNSPLHF.

This clonotype occurred a few times. This chain connects TRBV6-4 to TRBJ2-1, with 10 bases matching TRBD1. V shed 6 bases, J shed 14 bases, and the junction held 10 bases outside the gene matches. CDR1 is MRHNA and CDR2 is SNTAGT in the germline V gene. The CDR3 totals 13 residues. The CDR3 here is CASSEGQGVKEFF. The CDR3 DNA reads TGTGCCAGCAGCGAAGGACAGGGGGTTAAAGAGTTCTTC.